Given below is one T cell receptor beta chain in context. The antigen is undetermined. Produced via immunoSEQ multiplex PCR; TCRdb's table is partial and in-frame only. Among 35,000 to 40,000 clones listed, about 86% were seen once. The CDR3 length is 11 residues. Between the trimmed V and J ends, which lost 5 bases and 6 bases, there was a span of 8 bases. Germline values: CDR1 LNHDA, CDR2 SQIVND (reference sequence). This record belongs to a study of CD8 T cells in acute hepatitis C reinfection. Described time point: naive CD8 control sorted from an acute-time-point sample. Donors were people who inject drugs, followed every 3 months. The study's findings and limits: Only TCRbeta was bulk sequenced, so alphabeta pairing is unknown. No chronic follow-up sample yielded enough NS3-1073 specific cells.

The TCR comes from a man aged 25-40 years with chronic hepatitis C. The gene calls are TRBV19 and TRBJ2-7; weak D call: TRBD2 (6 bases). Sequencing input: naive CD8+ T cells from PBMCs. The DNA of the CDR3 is TGTGCCAGTAGTTTCGGGGGCGAGCAGTACTTC. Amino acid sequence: CASSFGGEQYF.